A selection of T cell receptor beta chains follows, all from one sample in a study of T-cell reconstitution after alpha-beta-depleted transplantation in children. MiXCR, run by TCRdb on the PCR reads, gives a single entry per CDR3 protein. The data contain roughly 180,000 distinct CDR3 sequences, approximately 15% of them singletons. This sample comprised PBMCs from the stem cell graft donor, obtained from the stem cell graft. The source is a human donor who donated a stem cell graft to a child with acute lymphoblastic leukemia. CDR3s leave out the opening cysteine and the closing phenylalanine or tryptophan. Not all rows give a size; the values are once, few, many and, for expanded clones, a class.

abundance: many
j_gene: TRBJ1-5
v_gene: TRBV6-2/TRBV6-3
CDR3aa: ASSSGGTGRSNQPQH

abundance: many
j_gene: TRBJ1-1
v_gene: TRBV29-1
CDR3aa: SVVRQGALSTEAF

abundance: many
j_gene: TRBJ2-5
v_gene: TRBV7-8
CDR3aa: ASSFTYDEEGRKTQY

abundance: many
j_gene: TRBJ2-1
v_gene: TRBV20-1
CDR3aa: SASFPGGGDYNEQF

abundance: -
j_gene: TRBJ2-7
v_gene: TRBV20-1
CDR3aa: SATQGGYEQY

abundance: many
j_gene: TRBJ2-5
v_gene: TRBV7-8
CDR3aa: ASSLGLAEFRETQY

abundance: few
j_gene: TRBJ1-1
v_gene: TRBV5-1
CDR3aa: ASSSPVGQVMNTEAF

abundance: many
j_gene: TRBJ2-1
v_gene: TRBV5-1
CDR3aa: ASSALLAGGQNEQF

abundance: many
j_gene: TRBJ2-7
v_gene: TRBV7-9
CDR3aa: ASSLGTLGYEQY

abundance: many
j_gene: TRBJ1-5
v_gene: TRBV3-1
CDR3aa: ASSPRMGQPQH

abundance: many
j_gene: TRBJ1-5
v_gene: TRBV10-2
CDR3aa: ASTANRDRPRH

abundance: few
j_gene: TRBJ1-1
v_gene: TRBV10-2
CDR3aa: ASSESGGPEAF

abundance: -
j_gene: TRBJ2-7
v_gene: TRBV29-1
CDR3aa: SVEEGQRGYEQY

abundance: many
j_gene: TRBJ1-2
v_gene: TRBV28
CDR3aa: ASTIGGRGKAYGYT

abundance: -
j_gene: TRBJ2-5
v_gene: TRBV27
CDR3aa: ASSPSREYQETQY

abundance: many
j_gene: TRBJ2-6
v_gene: TRBV5-1
CDR3aa: ASSLNGQAGANVLT

abundance: -
j_gene: TRBJ1-6
v_gene: TRBV6-5
CDR3aa: ASSYDGAAWDSPLH

abundance: -
j_gene: TRBJ1-4
v_gene: TRBV7-2
CDR3aa: ASSLGSEIGEKLF

abundance: many
j_gene: TRBJ1-6
v_gene: TRBV4-1
CDR3aa: ASSQVALDRNSPLH

abundance: many
j_gene: TRBJ2-7
v_gene: TRBV10-1
CDR3aa: ASSESGDYEQY

abundance: many
j_gene: TRBJ2-2
v_gene: TRBV6-5
CDR3aa: ASRDSVSTGELF

abundance: -
j_gene: TRBJ1-1
v_gene: TRBV12-3/TRBV12-4
CDR3aa: ASSSTGGTESF

abundance: many
j_gene: TRBJ1-1
v_gene: TRBV29-1
CDR3aa: SVEVGKGITEAF

abundance: many
j_gene: TRBJ2-7
v_gene: TRBV5-1
CDR3aa: ASSLVDREAYEQY

abundance: many
j_gene: TRBJ2-5
v_gene: TRBV20-1
CDR3aa: SARGEAGGTQY

abundance: many
j_gene: TRBJ1-1
v_gene: TRBV28
CDR3aa: ASSLAWQMRTF

abundance: many
j_gene: TRBJ1-2
v_gene: TRBV20-1
CDR3aa: SAREPRSYGYT

abundance: many
j_gene: TRBJ2-1
v_gene: TRBV11-3
CDR3aa: ASTAGGAYNEQF

abundance: -
j_gene: TRBJ1-2
v_gene: TRBV6-4
CDR3aa: AISEEVGNYGYT

abundance: many
j_gene: TRBJ2-7
v_gene: TRBV6-5
CDR3aa: ASSYTSGQGKQY

abundance: many
j_gene: TRBJ2-7
v_gene: TRBV12-3/TRBV12-4
CDR3aa: ASSWGGSGSYEQY

abundance: -
j_gene: TRBJ1-4
v_gene: TRBV3-1
CDR3aa: AFRLIRTELATNEKLF

abundance: -
j_gene: TRBJ2-1
v_gene: TRBV12-3/TRBV12-4
CDR3aa: ASSLDHSYEQF

abundance: -
j_gene: TRBJ2-7
v_gene: TRBV27
CDR3aa: ASSMTGLYHHEQY

abundance: -
j_gene: TRBJ1-4
v_gene: TRBV19
CDR3aa: ASSIIGTLNEKLF

abundance: many
j_gene: TRBJ1-2
v_gene: TRBV6-5
CDR3aa: ASSSAGRRNGYT

abundance: many
j_gene: TRBJ2-7
v_gene: TRBV29-1
CDR3aa: SVEDLTGRLYEQY

abundance: -
j_gene: TRBJ2-7
v_gene: TRBV5-1
CDR3aa: ASSLGPGQTYEQY

abundance: many
j_gene: TRBJ2-7
v_gene: TRBV20-1
CDR3aa: SHERSYEQY

abundance: once
j_gene: TRBJ2-1
v_gene: TRBV11-2
CDR3aa: ASSRTRETYNEQF

abundance: many
j_gene: TRBJ2-2
v_gene: TRBV5-1
CDR3aa: ASSLTSGAGELF

abundance: many
j_gene: TRBJ2-7
v_gene: TRBV5-1
CDR3aa: ASSISLTYEQY

abundance: many
j_gene: TRBJ1-1
v_gene: TRBV5-6
CDR3aa: ASTYVGRTNTEAF

abundance: many
j_gene: TRBJ2-7
v_gene: TRBV20-1
CDR3aa: SARVPQGASGRNYEQY

abundance: few
j_gene: TRBJ2-1
v_gene: TRBV10-3
CDR3aa: AISEWTSDSSYNEQF

abundance: many
j_gene: TRBJ1-5
v_gene: TRBV5-1
CDR3aa: ASSQGGNRDQPQH

abundance: many
j_gene: TRBJ2-5
v_gene: TRBV5-4
CDR3aa: ASSLAQGSKGTQY

abundance: many
j_gene: TRBJ2-1
v_gene: TRBV5-1
CDR3aa: ASSSSTSGRARSNEQF

abundance: few
j_gene: TRBJ2-1
v_gene: TRBV5-4
CDR3aa: ASSLVGGAYNEQF

abundance: many
j_gene: TRBJ2-1
v_gene: TRBV12-3/TRBV12-4
CDR3aa: ASSTKLESSYNEQF

abundance: many
j_gene: TRBJ1-1
v_gene: TRBV28
CDR3aa: ASSRQDNTEAF

abundance: many
j_gene: TRBJ2-2
v_gene: TRBV10-3
CDR3aa: AISQTLPDGELF

abundance: many
j_gene: TRBJ2-7
v_gene: TRBV12-3/TRBV12-4
CDR3aa: ASSLDRERDEQY

abundance: -
j_gene: TRBJ1-5
v_gene: TRBV19
CDR3aa: ASIGSSGGADQPQH

abundance: many
j_gene: TRBJ1-4
v_gene: TRBV28
CDR3aa: ASSHGGTGGEKLF

abundance: -
j_gene: TRBJ1-5
v_gene: TRBV4-2
CDR3aa: ASSQARGEQPQH

abundance: -
j_gene: TRBJ2-7
v_gene: TRBV10-1
CDR3aa: ASSDSGLPSSEQY

abundance: many
j_gene: TRBJ1-2
v_gene: TRBV4-1
CDR3aa: ASSQPTGQGRGYT